This T cell receptor (beta chain) was identified during a study of T cells after posttransplantation cyclophosphamide. Peripheral blood was collected from the related graft donor on the marrow donation day. Data came from immunoSEQ multiplex PCR; TCRdb stores just in-frame clones and leaves some out. In the table there are around 13,000 clones, around four fifths of which are singletons. The V gene lost 5 bases and the J gene lost 0 bases, with 17 bases spanning the gap. CDR3 length equals 15 residues. The V gene's germline CDR1 is GTSNPN and CDR2 SVGIG (reference sequence). Study results and limitations: Later blood repertoires were often dominated by clones from the donor CD8+ memory compartment.

Comment on this clone: As yet, its antigen is unknown.

V and J are TRBV30 and TRBJ2-7, with TRBD2 as a possible D gene (5 bases). What was sequenced was memory CD4+ T cells sorted from PBMCs. The receptor's source is a man in his forties or fifties in good health, CMV-negative, and a related stem cell transplant donor. CDR3 bases: TGTGCCTGGGGTCGAGGAGGTAGCCTCTCCTACGAGCAGTACTTC. As protein: CAWGRGGSLSYEQYF.